Following are 9 T cell receptor beta chains from one sample sequenced in a study of cytomegalovirus exposure and HLA in healthy donors. PCR primers comprised 60 Vbeta and 13 Jbeta primers. Sequenced by immunoSEQ multiplex PCR; TCRdb stores in-frame clones only, minus some. The data show some 100,000 clones, under 80% seen once. The source material was PBMCs. These receptors came from a woman aged 45 to 65 in good health and CMV-seropositive.

This clone occurred a few times. This chain uses TRBV6-1 with TRBJ2-5, with 8 positions matching TRBD2. CDR3 size: 15 residues. J was trimmed by 5 bases and V by 6 bases; bases with no gene match: 11. The germline V gene encodes CDR1 MNHNS and CDR2 SASEGT. CDR3 in amino acids: CASREMTSERETQYF. CDR3 sequence (DNA): TGTGCCAGCAGAGAGATGACTAGCGAACGGGAGACCCAGTACTTC.

The CDR3 is CATLRGTEAFF. The CDR3, as DNA: TGTGCCACCCTGCGGGGGACTGAAGCTTTCTTT. This sequence joins TRBV27 and TRBJ1-1, with a weak D call TRBD1 (5 bases). Trimming took 10 bases from V and 5 from J, leaving 11 bases between them. Germline-derived CDR1 and CDR2 are MNHEY and SMNVEV (reference sequence). The CDR3 runs to 11 residues.

J is TRBJ2-5 and V is TRBV11-3; D gene unclear. Germline lookup yields CDR1 SGHNT and CDR2 YENEEA. V lost 1 base, J lost 1 base, and 10 bases lay in between. CDR3 length: 15 residues. CDR3 in DNA: TGTGCCAGCAGCTTAGGAGCCCAGGTCCAAGAGACCCAGTACTTC. It yields the protein CASSLGAQVQETQYF.

V usage is TRBV2 and J usage is TRBJ2-7; D is possibly TRBD1 (6 bases). The CDR3 has 15 residues. Germline CDR1 is SNHLY and CDR2 is FYNNEI. With 8 bases removed from V and 1 base from J, the gap between germline ends came to 18 bases. In DNA form, the CDR3 reads TGTGCCAGCTGGGAACAGGGAAAACCTTCCTACGAGCAGTACTTC. Its translation is CASWEQGKPSYEQYF.

The sample holds a few counts of this clone. The rearrangement uses TRBV4-3 and TRBJ2-2; 8 positions match TRBD1. The germline V gene encodes CDR1 LGHNA and CDR2 YSLEER. CDR3 size: 14 residues. Trimming removed 3 bases from V and 3 bases from J; junction bases left unmatched: 0. In DNA form, the CDR3 reads TGCGCCAGCAGCCAGACAGGGGACACCGGGGAGCTGTTTTTT. It translates to CASSQTGDTGELFF.

J is TRBJ2-5 and V is TRBV5-1; TRBD2 might be the D (6 bases). V was clipped by 2 bases and J by 7 bases, with 9 bases between them. This CDR3 contains 12 residues. The germline CDR1 and CDR2 sequences are SGHRS and YFSETQ. CDR3 DNA sequence: TGCGCCAGCAGCTTCCAGGAGGGGACCCAGTACTTC. Encoded protein: CASSFQEGTQYF.

The chain couples TRBV10-2 to TRBJ1-5; 9 positions agree with TRBD1. Germline V gives CDR1 WSHSY, CDR2 SAAADI. The CDR3 runs to 17 residues. Germline trimming cut 6 bases from V and 0 bases from J; bases unmatched to any gene: 9. The CDR3 loop is CASRQDRGRISNQPQHF. DNA for the CDR3: TGCGCCAGCAGACAGGACAGGGGACGAATTAGCAATCAGCCCCAGCATTTT.

J is TRBJ1-6 and V is TRBV21-1; TRBD1, as called in the table, went unchecked against the DNA. TRBV21-1 is a pseudogene locus. The CDR3 runs to 17 residues. CDR3 in DNA: TGTGCCAGCTCAGCAAACCCCCAGGACAGAACTAGGTCACCCCTCCACTTT. This sequence encodes CASSANPQDRTRSPLHF.

V gene TRBV30 combines with J gene TRBJ2-1; D gene uncertain. The germline CDR1 and CDR2 sequences are GTSNPN and SVGIG (reference sequence). This CDR3 has 13 residues. V was pared by 4 bases and J by 0 bases, with 7 bases between. CDR3 loop: CAWTESSYNEQFF. The CDR3 DNA reads as TGTGCCTGGACGGAGAGCTCCTACAATGAGCAGTTCTTC.